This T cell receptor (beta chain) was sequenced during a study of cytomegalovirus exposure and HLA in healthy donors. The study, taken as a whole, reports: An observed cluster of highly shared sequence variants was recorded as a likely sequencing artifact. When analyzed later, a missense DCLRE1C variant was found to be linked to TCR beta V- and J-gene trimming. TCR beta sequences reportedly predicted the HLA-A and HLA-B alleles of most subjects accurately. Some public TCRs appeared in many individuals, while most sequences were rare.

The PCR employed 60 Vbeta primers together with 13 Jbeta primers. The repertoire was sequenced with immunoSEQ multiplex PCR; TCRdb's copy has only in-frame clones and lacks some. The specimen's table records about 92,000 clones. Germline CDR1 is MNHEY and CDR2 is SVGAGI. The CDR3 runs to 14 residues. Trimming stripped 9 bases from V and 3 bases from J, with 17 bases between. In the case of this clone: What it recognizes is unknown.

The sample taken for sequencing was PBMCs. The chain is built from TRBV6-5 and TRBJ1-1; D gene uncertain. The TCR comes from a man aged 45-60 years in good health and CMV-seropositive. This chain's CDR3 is CASHAAEADTEAFF. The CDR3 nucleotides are TGTGCCAGTCATGCAGCCGAGGCGGACACTGAAGCTTTCTTT.